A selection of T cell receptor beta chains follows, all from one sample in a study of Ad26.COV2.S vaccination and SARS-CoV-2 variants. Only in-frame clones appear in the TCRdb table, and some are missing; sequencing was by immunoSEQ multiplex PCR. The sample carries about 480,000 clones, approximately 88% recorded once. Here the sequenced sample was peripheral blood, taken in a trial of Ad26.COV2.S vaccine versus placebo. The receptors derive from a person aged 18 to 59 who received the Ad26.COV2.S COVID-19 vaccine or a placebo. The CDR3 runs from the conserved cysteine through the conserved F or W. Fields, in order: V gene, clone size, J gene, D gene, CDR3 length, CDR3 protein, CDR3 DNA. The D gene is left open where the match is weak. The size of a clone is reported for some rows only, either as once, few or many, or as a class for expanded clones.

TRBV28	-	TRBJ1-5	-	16	CASRRGRGGNNQPQHF	TGTGCCAGCAGGAGGGGAAGGGGGGGAAACAATCAGCCCCAGCATTTT
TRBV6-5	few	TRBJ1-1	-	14	CASSYSSADTEAFF	TGTGCCAGCAGTTACTCTTCCGCGGACACTGAAGCTTTCTTT
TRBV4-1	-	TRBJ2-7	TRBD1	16	CASSQELQGTDYEQYF	TGCGCCAGCAGCCAAGAACTACAGGGGACCGACTACGAGCAGTACTTC
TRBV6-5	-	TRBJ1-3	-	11	CASFLINTIYF	TGTGCCAGCTTTTTAATAAACACCATATATTTT
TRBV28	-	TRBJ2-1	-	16	CASSPSDTHSYNEQFF	TGTGCCAGCAGTCCATCGGACACCCACTCCTACAATGAGCAGTTCTTC
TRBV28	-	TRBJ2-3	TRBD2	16	CASSSPSGRGTDTQYF	TGTGCCAGCAGTTCCCCCAGCGGGAGAGGCACAGATACGCAGTATTTT
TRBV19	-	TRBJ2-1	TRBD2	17	CASSIAVLAGPYNEQFF	TGTGCCAGTAGTATAGCTGTGCTAGCGGGACCCTACAATGAGCAGTTCTTC
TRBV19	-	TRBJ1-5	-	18	CASTGDARGGASNQPQHF	TGTGCCAGTACGGGGGATGCTAGGGGAGGTGCGAGCAATCAGCCCCAGCATTTT
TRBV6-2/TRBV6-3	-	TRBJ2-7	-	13	CASSTGPHYEQYF	TGTGCCAGCAGTACGGGACCTCACTACGAGCAGTACTTC
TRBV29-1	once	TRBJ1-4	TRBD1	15	CSVEDPGQPPEKLFF	TGCAGCGTTGAGGACCCGGGACAGCCTCCCGAAAAACTGTTTTTT
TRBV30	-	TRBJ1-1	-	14	CAWTRATRVTEAFF	TGTGCCTGGACACGTGCAACAAGAGTTACTGAAGCTTTCTTT
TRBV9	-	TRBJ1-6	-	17	CASSVGAVWGTRSPLHF	TGTGCCAGCAGCGTAGGGGCCGTGTGGGGGACACGCTCACCCCTCCACTTT
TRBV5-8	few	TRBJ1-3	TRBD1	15	CASSAGQGLGNTIYF	TGTGCCAGCAGCGCGGGACAGGGTCTTGGAAACACCATATATTTT
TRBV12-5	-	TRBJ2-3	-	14	CASASSGSTDTQYF	TGTGCTAGTGCGAGCAGCGGGAGCACAGATACGCAGTATTTT
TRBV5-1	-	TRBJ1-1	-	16	CASSLGGAVVSTEAFF	TGCGCCAGCAGCTTGGGGGGCGCGGTGGTTAGCACTGAAGCTTTCTTT
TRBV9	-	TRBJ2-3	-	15	CASSVVGGGKDTQYF	TGTGCCAGCAGCGTAGTTGGGGGAGGAAAAGATACGCAGTATTTT